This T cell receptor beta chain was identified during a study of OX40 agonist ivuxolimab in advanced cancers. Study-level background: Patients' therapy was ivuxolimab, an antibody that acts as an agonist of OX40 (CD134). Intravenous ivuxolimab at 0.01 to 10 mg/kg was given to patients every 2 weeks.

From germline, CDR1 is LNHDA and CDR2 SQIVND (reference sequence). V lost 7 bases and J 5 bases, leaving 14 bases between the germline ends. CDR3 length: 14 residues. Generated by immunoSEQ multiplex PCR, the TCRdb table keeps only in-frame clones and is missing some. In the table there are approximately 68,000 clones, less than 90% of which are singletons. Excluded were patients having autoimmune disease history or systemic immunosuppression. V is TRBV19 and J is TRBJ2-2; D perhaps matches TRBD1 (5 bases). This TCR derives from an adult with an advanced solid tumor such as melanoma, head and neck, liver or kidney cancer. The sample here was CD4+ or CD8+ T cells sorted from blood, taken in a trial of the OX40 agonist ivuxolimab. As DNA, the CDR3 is TGTGCCAGTACCCAACTCGCAGGGACCGGGGAGCTGTTTTTT. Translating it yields CASTQLAGTGELFF.